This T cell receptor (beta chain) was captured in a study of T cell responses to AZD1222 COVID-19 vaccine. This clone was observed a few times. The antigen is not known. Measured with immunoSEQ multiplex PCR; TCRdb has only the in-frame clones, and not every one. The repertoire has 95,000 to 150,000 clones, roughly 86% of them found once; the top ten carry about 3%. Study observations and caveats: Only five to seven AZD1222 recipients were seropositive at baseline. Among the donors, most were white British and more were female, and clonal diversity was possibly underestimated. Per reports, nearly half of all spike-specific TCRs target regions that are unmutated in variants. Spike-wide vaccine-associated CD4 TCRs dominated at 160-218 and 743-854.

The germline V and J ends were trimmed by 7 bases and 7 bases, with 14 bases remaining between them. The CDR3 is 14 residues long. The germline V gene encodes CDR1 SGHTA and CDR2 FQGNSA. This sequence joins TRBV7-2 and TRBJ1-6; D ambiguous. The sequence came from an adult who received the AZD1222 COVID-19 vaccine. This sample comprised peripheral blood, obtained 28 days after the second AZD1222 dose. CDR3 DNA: TGTGCCAGCACCGCGAAGGGTTGGAATTCACCCCTCCACTTT. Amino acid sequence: CASTAKGWNSPLHF.